This TCR beta chain emerged from a study of blood T cell repertoires in COVID-19. At the level of the study: Researchers got acute and convalescent COVID-19 samples from the United States, Italy and Spain.

Participants spanned ages roughly 18 to 95 years and resided in roughly 22 US areas. Participant-reported clinical history was the basis for cohort assignment. In the authors' workflow: Estimation of nucleated cell counts relied on the amplification of reference gene primers. Data came from immunoSEQ multiplex PCR; TCRdb stores just in-frame clones and leaves some out. Clonal size and the V and J genes are those of that table, whereas D and trimming came from the DNA. The sample carries 330,000 or so clones, roughly nine tenths recorded once. CDR3 length: 15 amino acids. V shed 6 bases and J shed 0 bases, with 14 bases lying between them. Germline CDR1 is MDHEN and CDR2 is SYDVKM.

The sample consisted of PBMCs or T cells enriched from blood (not recorded which). The chain employs TRBV28 and TRBJ1-2; D gene unclear. The TCR comes from a woman aged 25 to 45 who had recovered from COVID-19. The CDR3 bases are TGTGCCAGCAGCAGAAGGGCGGGAGCTAACTATGGCTACACCTTC. Encoded protein: CASSRRAGANYGYTF.